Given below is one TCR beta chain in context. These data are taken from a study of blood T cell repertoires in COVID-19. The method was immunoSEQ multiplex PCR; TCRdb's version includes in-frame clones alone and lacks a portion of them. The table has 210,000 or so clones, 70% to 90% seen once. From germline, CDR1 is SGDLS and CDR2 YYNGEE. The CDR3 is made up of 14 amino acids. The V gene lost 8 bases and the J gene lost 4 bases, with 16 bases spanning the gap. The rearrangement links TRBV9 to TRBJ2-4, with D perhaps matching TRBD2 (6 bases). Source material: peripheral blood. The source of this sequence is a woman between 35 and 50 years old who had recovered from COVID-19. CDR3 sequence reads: CARTGARTKNIQYF. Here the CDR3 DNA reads TGTGCCAGGACGGGAGCACGAACTAAAAACATTCAGTACTTC.